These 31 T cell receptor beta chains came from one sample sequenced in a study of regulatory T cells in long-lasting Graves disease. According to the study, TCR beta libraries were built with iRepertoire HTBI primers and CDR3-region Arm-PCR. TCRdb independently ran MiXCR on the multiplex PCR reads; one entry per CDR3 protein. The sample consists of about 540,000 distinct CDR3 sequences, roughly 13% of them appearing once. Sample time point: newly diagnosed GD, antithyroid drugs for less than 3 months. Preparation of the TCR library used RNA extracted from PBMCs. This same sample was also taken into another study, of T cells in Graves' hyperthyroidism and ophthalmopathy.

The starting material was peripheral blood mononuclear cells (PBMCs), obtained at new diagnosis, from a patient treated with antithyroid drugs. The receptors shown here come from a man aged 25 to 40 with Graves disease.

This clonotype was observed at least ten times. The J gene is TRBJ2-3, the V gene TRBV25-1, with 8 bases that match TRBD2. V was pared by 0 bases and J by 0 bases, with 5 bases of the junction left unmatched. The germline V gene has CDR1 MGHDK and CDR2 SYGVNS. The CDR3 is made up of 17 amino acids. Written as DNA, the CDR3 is TGTGCCAGCAGTGAATATAGGGCTAGCGGGAGCACAGATACGCAGTATTTT. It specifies CASSEYRASGSTDTQYF.

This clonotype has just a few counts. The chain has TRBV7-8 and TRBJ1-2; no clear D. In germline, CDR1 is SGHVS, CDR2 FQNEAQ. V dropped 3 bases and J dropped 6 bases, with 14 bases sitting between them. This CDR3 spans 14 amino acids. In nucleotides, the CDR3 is TGTGCCAGCAGCTTGATGGAAGAGGGAAATGGCTACACCTTC. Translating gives CASSLMEEGNGYTF.

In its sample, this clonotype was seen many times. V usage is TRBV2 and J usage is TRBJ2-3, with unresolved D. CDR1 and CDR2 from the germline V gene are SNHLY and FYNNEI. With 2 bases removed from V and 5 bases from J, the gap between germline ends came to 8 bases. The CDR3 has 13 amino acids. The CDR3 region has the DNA TGTGCCAGCAGTGAAACCTGGGTAGATACGCAGTATTTT. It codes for CASSETWVDTQYF.

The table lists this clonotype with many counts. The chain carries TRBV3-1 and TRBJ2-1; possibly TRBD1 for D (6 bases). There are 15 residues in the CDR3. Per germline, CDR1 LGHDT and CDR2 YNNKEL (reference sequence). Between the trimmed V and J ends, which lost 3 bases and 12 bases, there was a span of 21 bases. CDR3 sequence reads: CASSQGRGPLLRQFF. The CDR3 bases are TGTGCCAGCAGCCAGGGCAGGGGCCCCCTTCTGCGGCAGTTCTTC.

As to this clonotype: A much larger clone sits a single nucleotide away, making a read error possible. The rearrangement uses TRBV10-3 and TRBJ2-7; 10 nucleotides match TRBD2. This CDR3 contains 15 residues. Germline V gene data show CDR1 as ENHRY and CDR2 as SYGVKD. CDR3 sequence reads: CAVSELAGELDEQYF. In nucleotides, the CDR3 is TGTGCCGTCAGTGAGCTAGCGGGAGAACTGGACGAGCAGTACTTC.

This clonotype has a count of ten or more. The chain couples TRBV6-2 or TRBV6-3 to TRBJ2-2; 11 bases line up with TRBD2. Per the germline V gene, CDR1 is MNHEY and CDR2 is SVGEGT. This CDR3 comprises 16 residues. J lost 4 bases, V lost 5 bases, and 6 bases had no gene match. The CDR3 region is CASSQLAGVSTGELFF. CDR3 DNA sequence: TGTGCCAGCAGTCAACTAGCGGGAGTGTCCACCGGGGAGCTGTTTTTT.

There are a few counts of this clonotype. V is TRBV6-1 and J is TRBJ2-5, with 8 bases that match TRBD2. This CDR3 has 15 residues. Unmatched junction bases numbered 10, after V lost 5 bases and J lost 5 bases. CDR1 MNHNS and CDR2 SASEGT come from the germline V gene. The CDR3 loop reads CASSPRAGEVETQYF. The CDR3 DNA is TGTGCCAGCAGTCCCCGAGCGGGAGAGGTCGAGACCCAGTACTTC.

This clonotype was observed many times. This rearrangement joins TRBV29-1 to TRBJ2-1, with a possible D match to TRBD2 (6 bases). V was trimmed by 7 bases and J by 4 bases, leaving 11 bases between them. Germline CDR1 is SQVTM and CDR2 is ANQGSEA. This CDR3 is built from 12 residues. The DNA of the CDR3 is TGCAGCGGGGGGGACTGGTACAATGAGCAGTTCTTC. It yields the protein CSGGDWYNEQFF.

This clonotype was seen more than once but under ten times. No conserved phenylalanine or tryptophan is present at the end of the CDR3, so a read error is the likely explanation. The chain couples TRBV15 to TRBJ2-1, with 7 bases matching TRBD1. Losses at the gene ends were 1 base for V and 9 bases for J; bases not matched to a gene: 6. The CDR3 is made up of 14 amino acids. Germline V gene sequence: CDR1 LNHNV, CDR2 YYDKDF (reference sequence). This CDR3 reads CATSRGQGEGEQFL. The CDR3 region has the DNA TGTGCCACCAGCAGAGGACAGGGCGAGGGTGAGCAGTTCCTC.

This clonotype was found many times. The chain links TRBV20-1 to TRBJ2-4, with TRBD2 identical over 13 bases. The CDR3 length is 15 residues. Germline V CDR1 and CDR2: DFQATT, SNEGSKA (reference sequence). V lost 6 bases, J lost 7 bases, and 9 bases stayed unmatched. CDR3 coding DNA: TGCAGTGCGAGACGGACTAGCGGGAGTGGGAACATTCAGTACTTC. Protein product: CSARRTSGSGNIQYF.

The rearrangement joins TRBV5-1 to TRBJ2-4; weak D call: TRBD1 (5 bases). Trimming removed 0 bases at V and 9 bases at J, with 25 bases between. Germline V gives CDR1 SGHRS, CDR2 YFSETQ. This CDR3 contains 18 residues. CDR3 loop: CASSLDAARAVGEIIQYF. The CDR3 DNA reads TGCGCCAGCAGCTTGGATGCTGCCAGGGCCGTTGGCGAGATCATTCAGTACTTC.

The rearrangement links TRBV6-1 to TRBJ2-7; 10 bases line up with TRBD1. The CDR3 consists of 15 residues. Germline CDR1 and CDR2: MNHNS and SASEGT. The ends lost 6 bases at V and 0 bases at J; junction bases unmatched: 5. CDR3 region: CASRPGQGSSYEQYF. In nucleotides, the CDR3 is TGTGCCAGCAGACCGGGACAGGGGAGCTCCTACGAGCAGTACTTC.

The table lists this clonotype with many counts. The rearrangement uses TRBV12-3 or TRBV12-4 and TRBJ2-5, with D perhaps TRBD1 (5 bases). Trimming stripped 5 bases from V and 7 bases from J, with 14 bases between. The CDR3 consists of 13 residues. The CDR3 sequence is CASSQGSYGTQYF. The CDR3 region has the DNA TGTGCCAGCAGTCAGGGCTCCTACGGGACCCAGTACTTC.

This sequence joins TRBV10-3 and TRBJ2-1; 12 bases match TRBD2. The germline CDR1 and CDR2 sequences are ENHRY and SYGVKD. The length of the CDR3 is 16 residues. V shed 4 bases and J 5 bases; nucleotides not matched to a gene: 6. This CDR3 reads CAISVIGLAGNNEQFF. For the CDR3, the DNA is TGTGCCATCAGTGTCATTGGACTAGCGGGAAACAATGAGCAGTTCTTC.

The CDR3 sequence: CSAGQGATSSEGYTF. CDR3 nucleotides: TGCAGTGCGGGACAGGGGGCAACGAGCTCTGAAGGCTACACCTTC. The chain is built from TRBV20-1 and TRBJ1-2, with 12 bases identical to TRBD1. Losses at the gene ends were 6 bases for V and 8 bases for J; bases not matched to a gene: 13. Germline V gene lookup returns CDR1 DFQATT and CDR2 SNEGSKA (reference sequence). This CDR3 has 15 amino acids.

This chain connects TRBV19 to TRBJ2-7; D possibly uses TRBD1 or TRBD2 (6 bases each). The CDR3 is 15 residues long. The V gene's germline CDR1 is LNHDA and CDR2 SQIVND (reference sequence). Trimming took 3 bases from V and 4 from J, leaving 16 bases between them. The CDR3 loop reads CASSISAGGRYEQYF. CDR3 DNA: TGTGCCAGTAGTATTTCAGCCGGGGGCAGGTACGAGCAGTACTTC.

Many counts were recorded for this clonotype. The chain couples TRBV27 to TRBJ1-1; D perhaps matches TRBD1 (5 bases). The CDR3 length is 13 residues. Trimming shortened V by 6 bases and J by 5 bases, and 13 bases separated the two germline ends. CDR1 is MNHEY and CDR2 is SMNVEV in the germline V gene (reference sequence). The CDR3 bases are TGTGCCAGCAGGGGGGTGGGCCAGACTGAAGCTTTCTTT. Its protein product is CASRGVGQTEAFF.

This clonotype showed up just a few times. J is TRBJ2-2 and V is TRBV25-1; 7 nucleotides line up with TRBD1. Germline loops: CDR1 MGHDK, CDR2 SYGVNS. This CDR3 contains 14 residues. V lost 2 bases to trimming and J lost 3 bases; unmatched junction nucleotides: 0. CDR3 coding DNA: TGTGCCAGCAGTGAAGGACAGGACACCGGGGAGCTGTTTTTT. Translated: CASSEGQDTGELFF.

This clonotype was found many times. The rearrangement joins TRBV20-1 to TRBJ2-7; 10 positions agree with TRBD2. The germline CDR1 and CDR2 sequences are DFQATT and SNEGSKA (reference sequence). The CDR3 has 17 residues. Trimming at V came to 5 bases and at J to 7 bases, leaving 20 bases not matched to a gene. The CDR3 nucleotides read TGCAGTGCTCCCACGATGGGGTCTAGCGGGGGAGATGATGAGCAGTACTTC. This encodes CSAPTMGSSGGDDEQYF.

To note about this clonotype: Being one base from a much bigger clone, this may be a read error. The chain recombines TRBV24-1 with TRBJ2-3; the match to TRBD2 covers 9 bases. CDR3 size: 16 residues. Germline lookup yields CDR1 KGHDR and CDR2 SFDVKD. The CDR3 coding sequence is TGTGCCGCCAGTGGCGGGGGGGCAGACTTGACAGATACGCAGTATTTT. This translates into CAASGGGADLTDTQYF.

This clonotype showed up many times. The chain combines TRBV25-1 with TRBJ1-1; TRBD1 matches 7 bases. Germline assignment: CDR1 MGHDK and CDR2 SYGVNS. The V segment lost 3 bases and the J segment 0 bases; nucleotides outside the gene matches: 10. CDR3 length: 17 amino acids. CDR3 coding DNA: TGTGCCAGCAGTGATCCCGACAGGGACCATATGAACACTGAAGCTTTCTTT. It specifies CASSDPDRDHMNTEAFF.

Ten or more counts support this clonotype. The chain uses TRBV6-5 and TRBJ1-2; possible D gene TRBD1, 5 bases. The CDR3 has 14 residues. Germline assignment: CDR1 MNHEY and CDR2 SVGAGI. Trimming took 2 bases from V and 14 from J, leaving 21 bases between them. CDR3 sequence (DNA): TGTGCCAGCAGTTACAATACCCAGGGTAGGGGATGGACCTTC. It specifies CASSYNTQGRGWTF.

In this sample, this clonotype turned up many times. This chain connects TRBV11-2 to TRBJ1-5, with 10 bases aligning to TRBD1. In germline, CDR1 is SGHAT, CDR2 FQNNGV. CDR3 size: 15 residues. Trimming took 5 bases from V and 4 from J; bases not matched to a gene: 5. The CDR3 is CASSQDRGLNQPQHF. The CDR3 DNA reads TGTGCCAGCAGCCAAGACAGGGGGCTTAATCAGCCCCAGCATTTT.

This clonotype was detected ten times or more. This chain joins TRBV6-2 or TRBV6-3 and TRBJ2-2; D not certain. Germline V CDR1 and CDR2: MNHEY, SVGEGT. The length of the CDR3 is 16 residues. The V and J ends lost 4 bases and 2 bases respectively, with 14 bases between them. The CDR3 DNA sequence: TGTGCCAGCAGTTTATTATTGAGACCCAACACCGGGGAGCTGTTTTTT. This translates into CASSLLLRPNTGELFF.

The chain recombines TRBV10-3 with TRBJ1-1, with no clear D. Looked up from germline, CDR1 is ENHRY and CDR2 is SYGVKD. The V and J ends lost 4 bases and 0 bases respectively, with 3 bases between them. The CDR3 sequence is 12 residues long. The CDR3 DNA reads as TGTGCCATCAGTGGGCTGAACACTGAAGCTTTCTTT. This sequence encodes CAISGLNTEAFF.

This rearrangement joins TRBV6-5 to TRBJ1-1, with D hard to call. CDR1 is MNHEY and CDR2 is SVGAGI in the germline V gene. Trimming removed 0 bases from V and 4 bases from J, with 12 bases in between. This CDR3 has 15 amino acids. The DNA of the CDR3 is TGTGCCAGCAGTTACTCGAGCCTCGCTTCCACTGAAGCTTTCTTT. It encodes CASSYSSLASTEAFF.

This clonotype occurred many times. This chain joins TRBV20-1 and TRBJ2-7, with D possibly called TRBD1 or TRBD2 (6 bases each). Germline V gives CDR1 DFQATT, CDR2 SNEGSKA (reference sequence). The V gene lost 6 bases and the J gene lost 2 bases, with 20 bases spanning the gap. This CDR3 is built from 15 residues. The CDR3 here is CSAEGDGGSAYEQYF. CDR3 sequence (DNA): TGCAGTGCAGAGGGGGACGGGGGATCGGCCTACGAGCAGTACTTC.

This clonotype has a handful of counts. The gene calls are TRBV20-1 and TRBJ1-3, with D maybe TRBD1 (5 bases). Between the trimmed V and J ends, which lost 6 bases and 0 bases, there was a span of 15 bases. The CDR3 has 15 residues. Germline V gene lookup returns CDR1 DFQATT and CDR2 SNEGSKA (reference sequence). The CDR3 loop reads CSAPERGVSGNTIYF. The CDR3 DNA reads TGCAGTGCCCCTGAGCGGGGGGTCTCTGGAAACACCATATATTTT.

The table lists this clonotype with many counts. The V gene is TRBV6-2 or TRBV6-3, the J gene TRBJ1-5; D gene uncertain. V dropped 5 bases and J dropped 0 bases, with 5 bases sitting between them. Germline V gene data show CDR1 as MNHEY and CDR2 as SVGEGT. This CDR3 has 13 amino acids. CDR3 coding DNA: TGTGCCAGCAGTCGATTTAGCAATCAGCCCCAGCATTTT. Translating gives CASSRFSNQPQHF.

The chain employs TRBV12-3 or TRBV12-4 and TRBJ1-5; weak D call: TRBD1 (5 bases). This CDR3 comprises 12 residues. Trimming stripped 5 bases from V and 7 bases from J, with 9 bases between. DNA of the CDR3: TGTGCCAGCAGTCCCGGGACCCAGCCCCAGCATTTT. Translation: CASSPGTQPQHF.

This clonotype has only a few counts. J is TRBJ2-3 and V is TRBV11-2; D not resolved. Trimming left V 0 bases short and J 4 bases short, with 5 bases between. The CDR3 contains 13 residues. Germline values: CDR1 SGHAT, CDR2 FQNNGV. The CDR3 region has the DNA TGTGCCAGCAGCTTAGAACCCCCAGATACGCAGTATTTT. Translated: CASSLEPPDTQYF. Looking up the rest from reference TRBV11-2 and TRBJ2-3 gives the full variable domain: EAGVAQSPRYKIIEKRQSVAFWCNPISGHATLYWYQQILGQGPKLLIQFQNNGVVDDSQLPKDRFSAERLKGVDSTLKIQPAKLEDSAVYLCASSLEPPDTQYFGPGTRLTVL.